This entry lists 30 T cell receptor beta chains sequenced from one sample in a study of radiation and T cells in renal cell carcinoma. Sample time point: baseline pretreatment blood. Treatment in this sample: 15 Gy SBRT to primary tumor, nephrectomy 4 weeks later. Measured with immunoSEQ multiplex PCR; TCRdb has only the in-frame clones, and not every one. In the table there are approximately 120,000 clones, approximately 82% of which are singletons. The material sequenced was blood, taken from a patient whose treatment included radiotherapy and nephrectomy. These receptors were obtained from a woman aged 55-70 years with renal cell carcinoma.

The V call is TRBV7-9, the J call TRBJ1-3; D gene unclear. Per the germline V gene, CDR1 is SEHNR and CDR2 is FQNEAQ (reference sequence). Trimming removed 2 bases from V and 3 bases from J, with 14 bases in between. The CDR3 contains 16 residues. The chain's CDR3 is CASSLSRATYGNTIYF. CDR3 nucleotide sequence: TGTGCCAGCAGCTTAAGTCGAGCGACTTATGGAAACACCATATATTTT.

The rearrangement joins TRBV7-2 to TRBJ1-5; D is undetermined. V lost 0 bases to trimming and J lost 3 bases, with 9 bases between them. Germline loops: CDR1 SGHTA, CDR2 FQGNSA. This CDR3 is built from 15 residues. CDR3 region: CASSLAGSVNQPQHF. The DNA for the CDR3 is TGTGCCAGCAGCTTAGCCGGAAGCGTCAATCAGCCCCAGCATTTT.

The chain uses TRBV7-6 and TRBJ2-3; D is perhaps TRBD1 (5 bases). V lost 2 bases to trimming and J lost 6 bases, with 9 bases between them. The CDR3 length is 13 residues. Germline values: CDR1 SGHVS, CDR2 FNYEAQ. The CDR3: CASSLIGADTQYF. CDR3 sequence (DNA): TGTGCCAGCAGCTTAATAGGGGCCGATACGCAGTATTTT.

The gene calls are TRBV27 and TRBJ1-2; no clear D. Germline V gives CDR1 MNHEY, CDR2 SMNVEV (reference sequence). The germline V and J ends were trimmed by 0 bases and 4 bases, with 9 bases remaining between them. This CDR3 comprises 14 residues. The CDR3 loop reads CASSLSGLSYGYTF. The CDR3 DNA reads as TGTGCCAGCAGTTTATCGGGGTTGAGCTATGGCTACACCTTC.

The chain uses TRBV9 and TRBJ1-2; D is uncertain. The germline V and J ends were trimmed by 0 bases and 4 bases, with 13 bases remaining between them. This CDR3 comprises 15 residues. Per the germline V gene, CDR1 is SGDLS and CDR2 is YYNGEE. CDR3 coding DNA: TGTGCCAGCAGCGTAGAGACCACCACCGCCTATGGCTACACCTTC. As protein: CASSVETTTAYGYTF.

The chain joins TRBV5-1 to TRBJ2-3; no clear D. In germline, CDR1 is SGHRS, CDR2 YFSETQ. The V gene lost 2 bases and the J gene lost 3 bases, with 7 bases spanning the gap. The CDR3 contains 13 residues. The CDR3: CASSFAMTDTQYF. CDR3 DNA: TGCGCCAGCAGCTTCGCGATGACAGATACGCAGTATTTT.

This clone appeared a few times. This sequence joins TRBV15 and TRBJ2-2, with TRBD2 matching over 7 bases. The germline CDR1 and CDR2 sequences are LNHNV and YYDKDF (reference sequence). This CDR3 has 14 amino acids. J was trimmed by 4 bases and V by 4 bases; bases with no gene match: 3. CDR3 bases: TGTGCCACCAGCAAGGGGAGGGGCACCGGGGAGCTGTTTTTT. Protein sequence: CATSKGRGTGELFF.

The genes are TRBV9 and TRBJ2-3, with TRBD2 matching 8 bases. Germline V lookup: CDR1 SGDLS, CDR2 YYNGEE. V lost 2 bases, J lost 5 bases, and 16 bases stayed unmatched. The CDR3 spans 18 residues. This chain's CDR3 is CASSVSWMGTSSLDTQYF. CDR3 sequence (DNA): TGTGCCAGCAGCGTCTCCTGGATGGGGACTAGTAGCTTAGATACGCAGTATTTT.

The chain's CDR3 is CASSVASLDALGREGDSGNTIYF. CDR3 bases: TGTGCCAGCAGCGTAGCGTCTTTAGATGCACTGGGGAGGGAGGGCGACTCTGGAAACACCATATATTTT. The V gene is TRBV9, the J gene TRBJ1-3; the D is unclear. Trimming left V 0 bases short and J 0 bases short, with 31 bases between. The germline V gene has CDR1 SGDLS and CDR2 YYNGEE. This CDR3 contains 23 residues.

This chain joins TRBV29-1 and TRBJ2-7, with TRBD1 matching 10 bases. CDR3 size: 13 residues. V was pared by 3 bases and J by 6 bases, with 5 bases of the junction left unmatched. Germline V CDR1 and CDR2: SQVTM, ANQGSEA. The CDR3 loop reads CSVEWTGGSEQYF. DNA for the CDR3: TGCAGCGTTGAGTGGACAGGGGGATCCGAGCAGTACTTC.

CDR3: CAISATPYEQYF. CDR3 nucleotide sequence: TGTGCCATCAGTGCCACACCGTACGAGCAGTACTTC. The chain uses TRBV10-3 and TRBJ2-7; D gene unclear. Trimming took 4 bases from V and 4 from J, leaving 8 bases between them. Germline V lookup: CDR1 ENHRY, CDR2 SYGVKD. The CDR3 length is 12 residues.

The chain carries TRBV5-6 and TRBJ2-5, with D uncertain. Trimming took 1 base from V and 7 from J, leaving 11 bases between them. CDR1 and CDR2 from the germline V gene are SGHDT and YYEEEE. This CDR3 comprises 13 residues. CDR3 loop: CASSLYILRTQYF. CDR3 DNA: TGTGCCAGCAGCTTGTACATCCTCAGGACCCAGTACTTC.

This clone has only one observation. The chain has TRBV5-5 and TRBJ1-2, with D unresolved. CDR1 is SGHKS, CDR2 YYEKEE, per germline (reference sequence). There are 12 residues in the CDR3. Trimming cost V 4 bases and J 4 bases, with 8 bases left between them. The CDR3 sequence is CASSGQIYGYTF. The DNA for the CDR3 is TGTGCCAGCAGCGGGCAGATCTATGGCTACACCTTC.

The table lists this clone with a count of one. V is TRBV5-6 and J is TRBJ2-7, with D possibly being TRBD1 (6 bases). CDR3 length: 15 residues. The germline CDR1 and CDR2 sequences are SGHDT and YYEEEE. Between the trimmed V and J ends, which lost 2 bases and 0 bases, there was a span of 12 bases. CDR3 in DNA: TGTGCCAGCAGCTTTAGACAGGCCTACTCCTACGAGCAGTACTTC. It yields the protein CASSFRQAYSYEQYF.

This clone was seen a few times. The chain joins TRBV30 to TRBJ2-5; D may be TRBD1 (6 bases). V lost 4 bases and J 5 bases, leaving 14 bases between the germline ends. The CDR3 sequence is 13 residues long. Germline CDR1 GTSNPN, CDR2 SVGIG (reference sequence). The CDR3 DNA reads TGTGCCTGGATGAAGGGGGTCGGGGAGACCCAGTACTTC. Translation gives CAWMKGVGETQYF. Filled out from reference TRBV30 and TRBJ2-5, the complete variable domain reads SQTIHQWPATLVQPVGSPLSLECTVEGTSNPNLYWYRQAAGRGLQLLFYSVGIGQISSEVPQNLSASRPQDRQFILSSKKLLLSDSGFYLCAWMKGVGETQYFGPGTRLLVL.

The chain recombines TRBV2 with TRBJ1-2; D is possibly TRBD1 (6 bases). Trimming stripped 7 bases from V and 1 base from J, with 19 bases between. The CDR3 consists of 16 residues. Per germline, CDR1 SNHLY and CDR2 FYNNEI. In DNA, the CDR3 is TGTGCCAGCACGAAGGAACAGGACAGCGATAACTATGGCTACACCTTC. Its protein is CASTKEQDSDNYGYTF.

The chain carries TRBV7-9 and TRBJ1-2, with TRBD1 matching over 8 bases. CDR3 size: 14 residues. CDR1 is SEHNR and CDR2 is FQNEAQ in the germline V gene (reference sequence). Trimming at V came to 3 bases and at J to 5 bases, leaving 5 bases not matched to a gene. The CDR3 is CASSLTGEGYGYTF. The CDR3 bases are TGTGCCAGCAGCTTGACAGGGGAGGGATATGGCTACACCTTC.

The V gene is TRBV7-6, the J gene TRBJ2-2; TRBD2 might be the D (6 bases). V was pared by 3 bases and J by 0 bases, with 11 bases between. The V gene's germline CDR1 is SGHVS and CDR2 FNYEAQ. The CDR3 runs to 16 residues. CDR3 sequence (DNA): TGTGCCAGCAGCTTCTTTAGCGGAGCGAACACCGGGGAGCTGTTTTTT. It encodes CASSFFSGANTGELFF.

The chain joins TRBV2 to TRBJ2-4; D is uncertain. This CDR3 region has 22 residues. CDR1 SNHLY and CDR2 FYNNEI come from the germline V gene. Between the trimmed V and J ends, which lost 0 bases and 0 bases, there was a span of 27 bases. This CDR3 reads CASSEAFPQRWRHALAKNIQYF. CDR3 bases: TGTGCCAGCAGTGAAGCTTTCCCTCAGAGATGGCGACATGCCCTAGCCAAAAACATTCAGTACTTC.

CDR3 nucleotide sequence: TGCGCCAGCAGCTCAACTTTAGCGGGAGGAGAAGCAGATACGCAGTATTTT. It yields the protein CASSSTLAGGEADTQYF. The chain couples TRBV5-1 to TRBJ2-3; 10 positions agree with TRBD2. The CDR3 loop spans 17 amino acids. Looked up from germline, CDR1 is SGHRS and CDR2 is YFSETQ. V was pared by 3 bases and J by 4 bases, with 11 bases of the junction left unmatched.

This clone was detected once. V usage is TRBV19 and J usage is TRBJ1-5; D might be TRBD1 (5 bases). Germline CDR1 LNHDA, CDR2 SQIVND (reference sequence). The CDR3 has 16 amino acids. V was cut by 4 bases and J by 3 bases, with 16 bases left in between. CDR3 region: CASSTLHRSNNQPQHF. The CDR3 DNA reads TGTGCCAGTAGTACACTCCACAGGTCAAACAATCAGCCCCAGCATTTT.

This chain joins TRBV7-3 and TRBJ2-5, with TRBD1 matching 12 bases. In germline, CDR1 is SGHTA, CDR2 FQGTGA. The length of the CDR3 is 17 residues. The J segment lost 5 bases and the V segment lost 5 bases, leaving 12 bases of the junction unmatched. CDR3 DNA sequence: TGTGCCAGCAGCCCCGGGACAGGGGGCCTGGTCGGTGAGACCCAGTACTTC. Amino acids: CASSPGTGGLVGETQYF.

This clone was seen a few times. The chain is built from TRBV19 and TRBJ1-5, with D unresolved. Germline V gene sequence: CDR1 LNHDA, CDR2 SQIVND (reference sequence). The CDR3 totals 13 residues. V was shortened by 4 bases and J by 0 bases, with 4 bases between the two germline ends. The CDR3 sequence is CASSRSSNQPQHF. CDR3 DNA sequence: TGTGCCAGTAGTAGGTCTAGCAATCAGCCCCAGCATTTT.

The V gene is TRBV28, the J gene TRBJ1-1; D is uncertain. The V and J ends lost 4 bases and 7 bases respectively, with 16 bases between them. Germline CDR1 and CDR2: MDHEN and SYDVKM. The CDR3 has 14 residues. CDR3 region: CASSSRTERIEAFF. The CDR3 nucleotides are TGTGCCAGCAGTTCCAGGACTGAGCGAATTGAAGCTTTCTTT.

The chain is built from TRBV6-1 and TRBJ1-2; D is uncertain. Germline V gene data show CDR1 as MNHNS and CDR2 as SASEGT. Trimming left V 5 bases short and J 5 bases short, with 9 bases between. The CDR3 is 12 amino acids. The CDR3: CASSLTAYGYTF. CDR3 bases: TGTGCCAGCAGTTTAACAGCGTATGGCTACACCTTC.

The table lists this clone with a count of one. The chain is built from TRBV25-1 and TRBJ2-1; tentative D call: TRBD2 (5 bases). V was trimmed by 6 bases and J by 3 bases, leaving 9 bases between them. In germline, CDR1 is MGHDK, CDR2 SYGVNS. The CDR3 spans 13 residues. Written as DNA, the CDR3 is TGTGCCAGCAGAGGGAGTGGCTACAATGAGCAGTTCTTC. Protein: CASRGSGYNEQFF.

This clone was observed a handful of times. The chain combines TRBV10-2 with TRBJ2-7, with 8 bases that match TRBD2. Trimming removed 0 bases from V and 6 bases from J; junction bases left unmatched: 4. Germline CDR1 is WSHSY and CDR2 is SAAADI. The CDR3 extends over 14 amino acids. CDR3 loop: CASSESSGNGEQYF. In DNA form, the CDR3 reads TGCGCCAGCAGTGAGTCTAGCGGGAACGGCGAGCAGTACTTC.

CDR3 nucleotides: TGTGCCAGCAGTTCGACAGGGCCTAACACTGAAGCTTTCTTT. Translating it yields CASSSTGPNTEAFF. The chain carries TRBV6-6 and TRBJ1-1; 7 bases align to TRBD1. This CDR3 has 14 amino acids. Germline CDR1 MNHNY, CDR2 SVGAGI (reference sequence). The junction had 4 bases not matched to a gene; V was cut back by 4 bases and J by 2 bases.

This chain joins TRBV5-4 and TRBJ2-5; 9 bases are a match to TRBD2. Per the germline V gene, CDR1 is SGHNT and CDR2 is YYREEE (reference sequence). This CDR3 spans 16 amino acids. Losses at the gene ends were 4 bases for V and 4 bases for J; bases not matched to a gene: 11. The CDR3 is CASSQGLAGIAETQYF. In nucleotides, the CDR3 is TGTGCCAGCAGCCAAGGCCTAGCGGGAATTGCAGAGACCCAGTACTTC.

The rearrangement uses TRBV6-5 and TRBJ2-1; D may be TRBD1 (6 bases). Looked up from germline, CDR1 is MNHEY and CDR2 is SVGAGI. CDR3 size: 13 residues. The germline V and J ends were trimmed by 5 bases and 11 bases, with 16 bases remaining between them. The CDR3 DNA follows: TGTGCCAGCAGTACTTGGGGGCAGACCAAGCAGTTCTTC. Protein: CASSTWGQTKQFF.